The clone carrying this T cell receptor (beta chain) was counted ten times or more. Its antigen remains unidentified. The J segment lost 5 bases and the V segment lost 7 bases, leaving 24 bases of the junction unmatched. This CDR3 is 19 amino acids long. Germline values: CDR1 MNHEY, CDR2 SMNVEV (reference sequence). This entry comes from a study of shared clonotypes between healthy human individuals. Overall study context: The composition of the donors was a couple of women and a few men aged 18 to 49.

Caucasian adults living in Nashville, Tennessee, provided all samples. As originally analysed: ImmunoSEQ only sent back junction sequences with no quality scores, so filtering was done differently. Clones were read by immunoSEQ multiplex PCR, and TCRdb kept only the in-frame ones, dropping some. V and J calls and clone size are copied from that table; D and trimming were computed from the DNA. The sample lists a few hundred thousand clones; around 77% were seen once. Notes on the study in general: Only blood samples were collected, and tissue repertoires likely differ.

The chain carries TRBV27 and TRBJ2-7; 9 bases line up with TRBD2. Sequences were obtained from PBMCs. This receptor was identified in a woman between 40 and 50 years old in good health. Some clones in this sample may be carry-over from other donors' samples. CDR3 region: CASTRRWGRGEAGGNEQYF. CDR3 sequence (DNA): TGTGCCAGCACAAGGAGGTGGGGCAGGGGAGAAGCGGGAGGCAACGAGCAGTACTTC.